The 24 T cell receptor beta chains reported below all come from one sample, sequenced in a study of early T cells in non-severe SARS-CoV-2 infection. MiXCR was run by TCRdb on the 5' RACE reads, yielding one entry per CDR3 protein. The sample yields over 100,000 distinct CDR3 sequences, about 12% seen once. The sample was whole blood. These receptors all stem from an adult who was a healthcare worker with PCR-confirmed SARS-CoV-2 infection or an uninfected control (not recorded which).

This chain joins TRBV6-1 and TRBJ1-1, with no clear D. The CDR3 consists of 12 residues. The ends were cut back, 3 bases at V and 5 bases at J, with 7 bases in the middle. Germline V CDR1 and CDR2: MNHNS, SASEGT. CDR3 nucleotides: TGTGCCAGCAGTGAGCGGGAGACTGAAGCTTTCTTT. This encodes CASSERETEAFF.

This clonotype was seen repeatedly, ten times or more. The chain links TRBV4-3 to TRBJ1-3; the match to TRBD1 covers 8 bases. The CDR3 covers 15 residues. The trim removed 4 bases at V and 8 bases at J, leaving 10 bases unmatched. Per the germline V gene, CDR1 is LGHNA and CDR2 is YSLEER. The CDR3 is CASSPGTGGGYTIYF. CDR3 nucleotide sequence: TGCGCCAGCAGCCCAGGGACAGGTGGAGGGTACACCATATATTTT.

This clonotype was counted ten times or more. V and J are TRBV28 and TRBJ1-6; D is unresolved. Trimming left V 2 bases short and J 9 bases short, with 5 bases between. Per germline, CDR1 MDHEN and CDR2 SYDVKM. This CDR3 has 12 amino acids. The CDR3, as DNA: TGTGCCAGCAGTTTAATGGGTTCACCCCTCCACTTT. Encoded protein: CASSLMGSPLHF.

This clonotype appeared many times. The chain combines TRBV3-1 with TRBJ2-5; unclear D gene. CDR3 size: 15 residues. V gave up 3 bases and J gave up 5 bases, with 16 bases separating them. Germline V gives CDR1 LGHDT, CDR2 YNNKEL (reference sequence). The CDR3 sequence: CASSQTQVILETQYF. CDR3 coding DNA: TGTGCCAGCAGCCAGACCCAAGTGATTCTGGAGACCCAGTACTTC.

This clonotype was seen more than once but under ten times. The rearrangement uses TRBV30 and TRBJ1-2; tentative D call: TRBD1 (6 bases). V was trimmed by 8 bases and J by 4 bases, leaving 14 bases between them. The CDR3 has 12 residues. Germline V gene lookup returns CDR1 GTSNPN and CDR2 SVGIG (reference sequence). The CDR3 region is CAADRFSYGYTF. CDR3 in DNA: TGTGCCGCTGACAGGTTCTCCTATGGCTACACCTTC.

This clonotype was seen only a few times. This chain connects TRBV6-5 to TRBJ1-2; a possible D gene is TRBD1 (6 bases). V was trimmed by 2 bases and J by 2 bases, leaving 12 bases between them. Germline V gene data show CDR1 as MNHEY and CDR2 as SVGAGI. The CDR3 has 15 residues. CDR3 sequence: CASSYTPTGNYGYTF. Here the CDR3 DNA reads TGTGCCAGCAGTTACACCCCGACAGGAAACTATGGCTACACCTTC.

This chain links TRBV4-1 with TRBJ2-1; 10 positions agree with TRBD2. The CDR3 runs to 18 residues. Germline V CDR1 and CDR2: MGHRA, YSYEKL. The V and J ends lost 4 bases and 0 bases, in that order; junction bases with no gene match: 9. The CDR3 DNA is TGCGCCAGCAGCCGAACTAGCGGGGTTACGAGCTCCTACAATGAGCAGTTCTTC. Encoded protein: CASSRTSGVTSSYNEQFF.

The V gene is TRBV20-1, the J gene TRBJ1-1; D is undetermined. The CDR3 runs 12 residues. Trimming removed 5 bases from V and 0 bases from J, with 7 bases in between. The germline V gene encodes CDR1 DFQATT and CDR2 SNEGSKA (reference sequence). CDR3 nucleotide sequence: TGCAGTGCTTCTCAGATGAACACTGAAGCTTTCTTT. Translated, it gives CSASQMNTEAFF.

This clonotype was recorded a few times. CDR3 sequence: CSAPSTKHQETQYF. The DNA for the CDR3 is TGCAGTGCCCCTAGTACCAAGCACCAAGAGACCCAGTACTTC. The J gene is TRBJ2-5, the V gene TRBV20-1; the D is unclear. Trimming removed 6 bases from V and 0 bases from J, with 14 bases in between. Per the germline V gene, CDR1 is DFQATT and CDR2 is SNEGSKA (reference sequence). The CDR3 covers 14 residues.

V gene TRBV7-9 combines with J gene TRBJ1-1, with 11 bases that match TRBD1. V gave up 3 bases and J gave up 5 bases; unmatched junction bases: 2. The CDR3 consists of 14 residues. Germline CDR1 is SEHNR and CDR2 is FQNEAQ (reference sequence). CDR3 in amino acids: CASSFGTGGTEAFF. For the CDR3, the DNA is TGTGCCAGCAGCTTCGGGACAGGGGGGACTGAAGCTTTCTTT.

This clonotype has a single count. The CDR3 DNA reads TGCGCCAGCAGCCAAGCCGGGATATACTATGGCTACACCTTC. Protein: CASSQAGIYYGYTF. The gene calls are TRBV4-1 and TRBJ1-2; no firm D call. V dropped 1 base and J dropped 3 bases, with 9 bases sitting between them. Per the germline V gene, CDR1 is MGHRA and CDR2 is YSYEKL. This CDR3 comprises 14 residues.

This rearrangement joins TRBV7-2 to TRBJ2-5; maybe TRBD2 (5 bases). The germline V gene has CDR1 SGHTA and CDR2 FQGNSA. CDR3 size: 15 residues. Trimming removed 2 bases from V and 4 bases from J, with 14 bases in between. In DNA form, the CDR3 reads TGTGCCAGCAGCTTATTCTTTGCGGCGGGAGAGACCCAGTACTTC. As protein: CASSLFFAAGETQYF.

This clonotype has at least ten counts. CDR3 sequence reads: CASRSRDFSYEQYF. CDR3 nucleotide sequence: TGTGCCAGCAGATCCCGGGACTTCTCCTACGAGCAGTACTTC. The chain carries TRBV28 and TRBJ2-7; weak D call: TRBD2 (6 bases). Trimming removed 6 bases at V and 0 bases at J, with 12 bases between. This CDR3 has 14 amino acids. Per germline, CDR1 MDHEN and CDR2 SYDVKM.

The rearrangement links TRBV6-6 to TRBJ2-4, with TRBD1 as a possible D gene (6 bases). The CDR3 is made up of 12 amino acids. CDR1 and CDR2 (germline): MNHNY, SVGAGI (reference sequence). V was pared by 6 bases and J by 11 bases, with 14 bases between. CDR3 nucleotides: TGTGCCAGCAGCCCGGACAGCCCCCTTCAGTACTTC. This sequence encodes CASSPDSPLQYF.

There are a few counts of this clonotype. V and J are TRBV28 and TRBJ2-5, with 7 bases fitting TRBD1. This CDR3 is built from 14 residues. V was clipped by 3 bases and J by 3 bases; unmatched bases: 4. Looked up from germline, CDR1 is MDHEN and CDR2 is SYDVKM. The CDR3 here is CASSLHQGEETQYF. CDR3 coding DNA: TGTGCCAGCAGTTTGCACCAGGGGGAAGAGACCCAGTACTTC.

In its sample, this clonotype was seen a few times. The chain has TRBV7-2 and TRBJ2-5, with D possibly being TRBD1 (5 bases). Germline values: CDR1 SGHTA, CDR2 FQGNSA. The ends were cut back, 5 bases at V and 0 bases at J, with 10 bases in the middle. CDR3 length equals 14 residues. The CDR3 DNA reads TGTGCCAGCAGCAGCGACAGATACCAAGAGACCCAGTACTTC. Translation: CASSSDRYQETQYF.

This clonotype has a handful of counts. This chain uses TRBV7-9 with TRBJ2-6, with D unresolved. This CDR3 has 13 amino acids. V lost 4 bases, J lost 11 bases, and 12 bases lay in between. In germline, CDR1 is SEHNR, CDR2 FQNEAQ (reference sequence). CDR3 sequence: CASSSRPYHVLTF. The CDR3 DNA reads as TGTGCCAGCAGCTCCCGGCCTTACCACGTCCTGACTTTC.

This chain connects TRBV12-3 or TRBV12-4 to TRBJ1-3; D unclear. This CDR3 region has 15 residues. Trimming removed 5 bases at V and 0 bases at J, with 11 bases between. The CDR3 DNA is TGTGCCAGCAGTCCCCGACGGTTCTCTGGAAACACCATATATTTT. Translated, it gives CASSPRRFSGNTIYF.

This clonotype came up a few times. The chain combines TRBV27 with TRBJ2-2; 11 nucleotides match TRBD2. The V gene end was trimmed by 0 bases and the J gene end by 8 bases; junction bases not matched to a gene: 2. There are 15 residues in the CDR3. Germline lookup yields CDR1 MNHEY and CDR2 SMNVEV (reference sequence). Here the CDR3 DNA reads TGTGCCAGCAGTTTATCCCCTAGCGGGAGGGGGGAGCTGTTTTTT. Amino acids: CASSLSPSGRGELFF.

This clonotype was found a few times. The chain couples TRBV7-3 to TRBJ2-2; 8 bases match TRBD1. This CDR3 is built from 16 residues. Per germline, CDR1 SGHTA and CDR2 FQGTGA. With V trimmed by 5 bases and J by 6 bases, 11 bases remained unmatched. The CDR3 coding sequence is TGTGCCAGCAGCCCTAAGATCCGGACAGGGCCCGGGGAGCTGTTTTTT. Amino acids: CASSPKIRTGPGELFF.

This clonotype showed up many times. The J gene is TRBJ2-7, the V gene TRBV3-1; perhaps TRBD1 as D (5 bases). V lost 1 base, J lost 3 bases, and 7 bases lay in between. This CDR3 region has 13 residues. Germline CDR1 reads LGHDT; CDR2 reads YNNKEL (reference sequence). The CDR3 bases are TGTGCCAGCAGCCAAGGCCAGGGCTACGAGCAGTACTTC. The encoded protein is CASSQGQGYEQYF.

The rearrangement uses TRBV28 and TRBJ1-5; D call uncertain. This CDR3 has 13 amino acids. Germline-derived CDR1 and CDR2 are MDHEN and SYDVKM. Trimming took off 1 base at V and 7 bases at J, with 8 bases between the two ends. The CDR3: CASSLYVGQPQHF. The CDR3 nucleotides are TGTGCCAGCAGTTTATACGTGGGGCAGCCCCAGCATTTT.

This clonotype appeared a few times. The chain is built from TRBV18 and TRBJ1-5, with 8 bases matching TRBD1. This CDR3 has 17 residues. Germline assignment: CDR1 KGHSH and CDR2 LQKENI. The V segment lost 7 bases and the J segment 0 bases; nucleotides outside the gene matches: 11. For the CDR3, the DNA is TGTGCCAGCTTCGGGGACAGGTCAACCTATAGCAATCAGCCCCAGCATTTT. This codes for CASFGDRSTYSNQPQHF.

The chain employs TRBV29-1 and TRBJ2-7; D is uncertain. V was clipped by 2 bases and J by 0 bases, with 5 bases between them. The CDR3 totals 12 residues. Germline loops: CDR1 SQVTM, CDR2 ANQGSEA. The CDR3 DNA is TGCAGCGTTGAAACCGGCTCCTACGAGCAGTACTTC. Translated: CSVETGSYEQYF.